The source of this T cell receptor beta chain is a study of T cell responses to AZD1222 COVID-19 vaccine. Study results and caveats: Donors, mostly white British, included more females; clonal diversity was possibly underestimated.

V dropped 4 bases and J dropped 6; count of bases not matched to a gene: 9. The CDR3 consists of 15 residues. From germline, CDR1 is SGHRS and CDR2 YFSETQ. Note on this clone: Antigen unknown.

This table comes from immunoSEQ multiplex PCR, and its TCRdb copy is limited to in-frame clones, with some not included. The profile shows roughly 120,000 clones, around 93% of them singletons. The material was peripheral blood, obtained 28 days after the second AZD1222 dose. The chain has TRBV5-1 and TRBJ2-1; 8 bases line up with TRBD1. This TCR was recovered from an adult who received the AZD1222 COVID-19 vaccine. The CDR3 here is CASSIGTGQSNEQFF. CDR3 coding DNA: TGCGCCAGCAGCATAGGGACAGGCCAATCCAATGAGCAGTTCTTC.